Listed here are 3 T cell receptor beta chains from one sample, sequenced in a study of CD8+ T cells in alopecia areata. cDNA prepared by RNA extraction and subsequent reverse transcription served as the template for sequencing. The data were produced by immunoSEQ multiplex PCR, yet TCRdb's version contains in-frame clones alone and is incomplete. The sample contains about 130,000 clones, 58% of which appear only once. This sample comprised CD4+ T cells sorted from blood, obtained at week 0. Every receptor here comes from a human donor with alopecia areata.

In its sample, this clone was seen a few times. The V call is TRBV5-1, the J call TRBJ2-3; no firm D call. Germline loops: CDR1 SGHRS, CDR2 YFSETQ. V dropped 1 base and J dropped 2 bases, with 8 bases sitting between them. CDR3 length: 14 residues. CDR3 sequence reads: CASSLQVSTDTQYF. DNA for the CDR3: TGCGCCAGCAGCTTGCAGGTTTCCACAGATACGCAGTATTTT.

This chain's CDR3 is CASTGSTDTQYF. The CDR3 DNA sequence: TGTGCCAGCACGGGTAGCACAGATACGCAGTATTTT. The rearrangement links TRBV6-1 to TRBJ2-3; D uncertain. The CDR3 contains 12 residues. The germline V gene encodes CDR1 MNHNS and CDR2 SASEGT. V dropped 7 bases and J dropped 0 bases, with 5 bases sitting between them.

This clone has only one observation. The chain has TRBV7-9 and TRBJ1-1; no reliable D call. V lost 6 bases to trimming and J lost 6 bases, with 14 bases between them. The CDR3 contains 13 residues. Germline V gene data show CDR1 as SEHNR and CDR2 as FQNEAQ (reference sequence). The CDR3 bases are TGTGCCAGCAGTTCTCGTGAGGACTCTGAAGCTTTCTTT. As protein: CASSSREDSEAFF.